The next 27 T cell receptor beta chains were all read from a single sample in a study of cytomegalovirus exposure and HLA in healthy donors. Primers for the PCR totalled 60 Vbeta and 13 Jbeta. Sequencing was performed with immunoSEQ multiplex PCR; in TCRdb, only in-frame clones are kept and a portion is missing. Of 95,000 to 130,000 clones listed, over 70% are singletons. Material for sequencing was PBMCs. Every receptor here comes from a woman under 30 in good health and CMV-seronegative.

The rearrangement links TRBV6-1 to TRBJ1-2; 8 nucleotides agree with TRBD1. From germline, CDR1 is MNHNS and CDR2 SASEGT. CDR3 length equals 16 residues. The ends lost 4 bases at V and 4 bases at J; junction bases unmatched: 11. The CDR3 here is CASSGPPDRAPYGYTF. In DNA form, the CDR3 reads TGTGCCAGCAGTGGCCCTCCGGACAGGGCTCCCTATGGCTACACCTTC.

This chain joins TRBV7-4 and TRBJ1-1, with no clear D. Trimming removed 1 base at V and 1 base at J, with 13 bases between. The CDR3 consists of 16 residues. Germline V CDR1 and CDR2: SGHVT, SQSDAQ. CDR3 sequence: CASSLVREGRNTEAFF. The CDR3, as DNA: TGTGCCAGCAGCTTAGTGAGAGAGGGTCGGAACACTGAAGCTTTCTTT.

V usage is TRBV6-5 and J usage is TRBJ1-6, with 7 positions matching TRBD1. After removal of 4 bases from V and 5 bases from J, the junction contained 2 bases not matched to a gene. CDR3 length: 14 amino acids. Germline CDR1 reads MNHEY; CDR2 reads SVGAGI. The CDR3 DNA sequence: TGTGCCAGCAGTTCGACAGGGAATAATTCACCCCTCCACTTT. Translating gives CASSSTGNNSPLHF.

V is TRBV5-1 and J is TRBJ1-4; weak D call: TRBD1 (6 bases). Germline V gene data show CDR1 as SGHRS and CDR2 as YFSETQ. V lost 4 bases and J lost 5, with 15 bases in between. This CDR3 has 15 amino acids. The CDR3 nucleotides are TGCGCCAGCAGCAAAGACAGGCCTCCCAATGAAAAACTGTTTTTT. It translates to CASSKDRPPNEKLFF.

V is TRBV7-9 and J is TRBJ2-5; 8 bases are shared with TRBD2. With 3 bases clipped from V and 2 bases from J, the junction kept 14 bases outside the gene matches. This CDR3 contains 18 residues. Per germline, CDR1 SEHNR and CDR2 FQNEAQ (reference sequence). CDR3 nucleotides: TGTGCCAGCAGCTTTTTGCCGGGGTTAGCGGGGAGGCAAGAGACCCAGTACTTC. Translated, it gives CASSFLPGLAGRQETQYF.

The J gene is TRBJ1-5, the V gene TRBV6-5; 7 bases line up with TRBD1. V shed 5 bases, J shed 5 bases, and the junction held 9 bases outside the gene matches. Germline-derived CDR1 and CDR2 are MNHEY and SVGAGI. CDR3 length: 15 amino acids. In DNA, the CDR3 is TGTGCCAGCAGTCCCACGGGGGACAGCGATCAGCCCCAGCATTTT. Translation gives CASSPTGDSDQPQHF.

This clone appeared a single time. This chain links TRBV27 with TRBJ1-1, with 9 positions matching TRBD1. Germline CDR1 reads MNHEY; CDR2 reads SMNVEV (reference sequence). CDR3 length: 16 amino acids. Unmatched junction bases numbered 12, after V lost 6 bases and J lost 4 bases. CDR3 sequence: CASRSTGGALGTEAFF. CDR3 DNA: TGTGCCAGCAGGTCTACAGGGGGCGCGTTAGGCACTGAAGCTTTCTTT.

J is TRBJ2-7 and V is TRBV6-1, with TRBD2 matching 7 bases. The V and J ends lost 4 bases and 2 bases, in that order; junction bases with no gene match: 17. Looked up from germline, CDR1 is MNHNS and CDR2 is SASEGT. There are 18 residues in the CDR3. As DNA, the CDR3 is TGTGCCAGCAGTGTGACTTCGGGCGGGAGCCCTCAACCCTACGAGCAGTACTTC. This sequence encodes CASSVTSGGSPQPYEQYF.

The V call is TRBV5-4, the J call TRBJ2-2; 8 bases are a match to TRBD1. This CDR3 comprises 14 residues. V lost 5 bases and J lost 6; bases outside the gene matches: 6. From germline, CDR1 is SGHNT and CDR2 YYREEE (reference sequence). The CDR3 coding sequence is TGTGCCAGCAGGGCGGACAGGGAGGCCGGGGAGCTGTTTTTT. Protein sequence: CASRADREAGELFF.

This sequence joins TRBV29-1 and TRBJ2-3; tentative D call: TRBD2 (7 bases). With 6 bases removed from V and 4 bases from J, the gap between germline ends came to 17 bases. This CDR3 is 14 amino acids long. Germline loops: CDR1 SQVTM, CDR2 ANQGSEA. CDR3 amino acids: CSVLRGAIADTQYF. In DNA, the CDR3 is TGCAGCGTACTCCGGGGGGCTATAGCAGATACGCAGTATTTT.

This chain uses TRBV7-9 with TRBJ1-3; TRBD1 matches at 7 bases. Germline loops: CDR1 SEHNR, CDR2 FQNEAQ (reference sequence). The CDR3 is 18 amino acids. The V gene end was trimmed by 5 bases and the J gene end by 0 bases; junction bases not matched to a gene: 13. For the CDR3, the DNA is TGTGCCAGCAGCCCCCGAAACTTACAGGGGTCCTCTGGAAACACCATATATTTT. Translated: CASSPRNLQGSSGNTIYF.

The rearrangement joins TRBV19 to TRBJ1-5; 7 bases map to TRBD1. The CDR3 covers 15 residues. Germline values: CDR1 LNHDA, CDR2 SQIVND (reference sequence). Trimming cost V 4 bases and J 4 bases; bases outside gene matches: 7. Here the CDR3 reads CASSTLAGGNQPQHF. The CDR3 DNA reads as TGTGCCAGTAGTACCTTGGCAGGGGGGAATCAGCCCCAGCATTTT.

This clone was picked up one time. The chain is built from TRBV6-5 and TRBJ2-3, with 11 positions matching TRBD2. The CDR3 has 15 amino acids. Trimming cost V 6 bases and J 1 base; bases outside gene matches: 3. The V gene's germline CDR1 is MNHEY and CDR2 SVGAGI. The DNA of the CDR3 is TGTGCCAGCAGCCCTAGCGGGGGGCGCACAGATACGCAGTATTTT. Amino acids: CASSPSGGRTDTQYF.

J is TRBJ2-5 and V is TRBV6-6, with D possibly being TRBD1 (6 bases). The CDR3 sequence is 13 residues long. Trimming took off 8 bases at V and 1 base at J, with 11 bases between the two ends. CDR1 is MNHNY, CDR2 SVGAGI, per germline (reference sequence). The CDR3, as DNA: TGTGCCAGCGTGGGGACACCCCAAGAGACCCAGTACTTC. This codes for CASVGTPQETQYF.

This clone was seen a single time. The V and J genes are TRBV5-1 and TRBJ1-3; TRBD1 matches 9 bases. The germline V gene has CDR1 SGHRS and CDR2 YFSETQ. This CDR3 spans 15 amino acids. Trimming removed 4 bases from V and 3 bases from J; junction bases left unmatched: 5. CDR3 nucleotides: TGCGCCAGCAGCCTGGGGACAGGGAATGGAAACACCATATATTTT. Translating gives CASSLGTGNGNTIYF.

The rearrangement joins TRBV4-1 to TRBJ2-3; perhaps TRBD2 as D (6 bases). Germline assignment: CDR1 MGHRA and CDR2 YSYEKL. This CDR3 is built from 15 residues. Trimming took off 4 bases at V and 2 bases at J, with 13 bases between the two ends. The CDR3 DNA is TGCGCCAGCAGCCGGGGGACTGGTCACACAGATACGCAGTATTTT. Translating gives CASSRGTGHTDTQYF.

The chain recombines TRBV5-4 with TRBJ1-4; D not resolved. Germline loops: CDR1 SGHNT, CDR2 YYREEE (reference sequence). The CDR3 has 13 residues. V lost 0 bases and J lost 8, with 8 bases in between. The CDR3 nucleotides read TGTGCCAGCAGCTTGGGATCGAGGGAAAAACTGTTTTTT. It specifies CASSLGSREKLFF.

V gene TRBV2 combines with J gene TRBJ2-5; the match to TRBD1 covers 7 bases. The V and J ends lost 6 bases and 3 bases, in that order; junction bases with no gene match: 4. Germline-derived CDR1 and CDR2 are SNHLY and FYNNEI. This CDR3 comprises 13 residues. The CDR3 spells CASRYQGEETQYF. The CDR3 nucleotides are TGTGCCAGCAGATACCAGGGGGAAGAGACCCAGTACTTC.

This clone has just one count. The rearrangement joins TRBV19 to TRBJ2-5; 7 bases fit TRBD2. This CDR3 has 15 amino acids. The germline V gene has CDR1 LNHDA and CDR2 SQIVND (reference sequence). V gave up 5 bases and J gave up 5 bases; unmatched junction bases: 11. The CDR3, as DNA: TGTGCCAGTAGTTTGGGGGGGTTATCAGGCGAGACCCAGTACTTC. Translating gives CASSLGGLSGETQYF. The entire variable domain, with the rest obtained from reference TRBV19 and TRBJ2-5, is as follows: DGGITQSPKYLFRKEGQNVTLSCEQNLNHDAMYWYRQDPGQGLRLIYYSQIVNDFQKGDIAEGYSVSREKKESFPLTVTSAQKNPTAFYLCASSLGGLSGETQYFGPGTRLLVL.

This clone turned up a few times. The V call is TRBV28, the J call TRBJ1-5; 7 bases are a match to TRBD1. The junction had 6 bases not matched to a gene; V was cut back by 6 bases and J by 7 bases. Germline V lookup: CDR1 MDHEN, CDR2 SYDVKM. The CDR3 sequence is 13 residues long. This chain's CDR3 is CASRTGVWQPQHF. In DNA form, the CDR3 reads TGTGCCAGCAGAACAGGGGTTTGGCAGCCCCAGCATTTT.

The chain carries TRBV27 and TRBJ1-2, with D unresolved. CDR1 MNHEY and CDR2 SMNVEV come from the germline V gene (reference sequence). Between the trimmed V and J ends, which lost 4 bases and 4 bases, there was a span of 16 bases. The CDR3 loop spans 15 amino acids. The CDR3 is CASSSRVLGVYGYTF. As DNA, the CDR3 is TGTGCCAGCAGTTCCCGAGTTCTCGGGGTCTATGGCTACACCTTC.

This clone was observed a handful of times. This rearrangement joins TRBV19 to TRBJ1-6; tentatively, D is TRBD1 (6 bases). Trimming left V 4 bases short and J 7 bases short, with 14 bases between. Germline CDR1 LNHDA, CDR2 SQIVND (reference sequence). This CDR3 has 15 residues. The CDR3: CASSTTAGDNSPLHF. The CDR3 coding sequence is TGTGCCAGTAGTACTACTGCAGGGGACAATTCACCCCTCCACTTT.

V gene TRBV19 combines with J gene TRBJ1-2; D perhaps matches TRBD1 (5 bases). CDR3 length: 13 amino acids. The germline V gene has CDR1 LNHDA and CDR2 SQIVND (reference sequence). Trimming cost V 3 bases and J 7 bases, with 12 bases left between them. CDR3 amino acids: CASSIGARTGYTF. CDR3 sequence (DNA): TGTGCCAGTAGTATTGGGGCGCGGACTGGCTACACCTTC.

The chain joins TRBV2 to TRBJ1-5, with 9 bases identical to TRBD1. With V trimmed by 7 bases and J by 4 bases, 5 bases remained unmatched. The germline V gene has CDR1 SNHLY and CDR2 FYNNEI. This CDR3 spans 14 amino acids. The CDR3 here is CASTVGTGNQPQHF. CDR3 nucleotides: TGTGCCAGCACCGTGGGGACAGGGAATCAGCCCCAGCATTTT.

The chain has TRBV13 and TRBJ1-1, with TRBD1 identical over 8 bases. Per germline, CDR1 PRHDT and CDR2 FYEKMQ (reference sequence). The CDR3 covers 16 residues. V dropped 4 bases and J dropped 10; count of bases not matched to a gene: 17. The DNA for the CDR3 is TGTGCCAGCAGCTCCCGGACAGGGCCATTCGCCGGGGGAGCTTTCTTT. It yields the protein CASSSRTGPFAGGAFF.

The chain has TRBV14 and TRBJ2-6; D is undetermined. Per germline, CDR1 SGHDN and CDR2 FVKESK. V was shortened by 4 bases and J by 0 bases, with 7 bases between the two germline ends. This CDR3 spans 15 amino acids. The CDR3 is CASSPRLSGANVLTF. The CDR3 bases are TGTGCCAGCAGCCCGCGACTCTCTGGGGCCAACGTCCTGACTTTC.

V gene TRBV5-5 combines with J gene TRBJ1-2; TRBD1 matches 7 bases. V was clipped by 4 bases and J by 5 bases; unmatched bases: 11. Germline V lookup: CDR1 SGHKS, CDR2 YYEKEE (reference sequence). CDR3 size: 15 residues. Here the CDR3 reads CASSAEFIQGYGYTF. Written as DNA, the CDR3 is TGTGCCAGCAGCGCGGAGTTCATACAGGGGTATGGCTACACCTTC.